These 21 T cell receptor beta chains share one sample of origin, sequenced in a study of cytomegalovirus exposure and HLA in healthy donors. Both 60 Vbeta primers and 13 Jbeta primers went into the PCR. TCRdb's table, derived via immunoSEQ multiplex PCR, lists solely in-frame clones and lacks some. The sample carries approximately 160,000 clones, around 86% recorded once. The sequencing sample was made of PBMCs. These receptors all come from a girl aged 2 to 9 in good health and CMV-seropositive.

The chain employs TRBV28 and TRBJ1-5; D is possibly TRBD1 (6 bases). From germline, CDR1 is MDHEN and CDR2 SYDVKM. V lost 8 bases to trimming and J lost 0 bases, with 8 bases between them. This CDR3 contains 13 residues. The CDR3 sequence is CASRTVSNQPQHF. DNA of the CDR3: TGTGCCAGCCGGACAGTTAGCAATCAGCCCCAGCATTTT.

This clone was seen more than once but under ten times. This chain links TRBV5-1 with TRBJ2-2, with a tentative D call TRBD2 (5 bases). This CDR3 contains 15 residues. Germline CDR1 and CDR2: SGHRS and YFSETQ. The ends were cut back, 2 bases at V and 3 bases at J, with 11 bases in the middle. CDR3 nucleotide sequence: TGCGCCAGCAGCTTCAGGACTGGGGACACCGGGGAGCTGTTTTTT. Its protein product is CASSFRTGDTGELFF.

V and J are TRBV5-1 and TRBJ2-5; 8 bases are shared with TRBD1. The CDR3 totals 14 residues. The germline V gene has CDR1 SGHRS and CDR2 YFSETQ. V lost 5 bases, J lost 5 bases, and 8 bases stayed unmatched. The DNA for the CDR3 is TGCGCCAGCAGGCGTCAGGGGGCCGGGGAGACCCAGTACTTC. Its protein is CASRRQGAGETQYF.

The chain has TRBV4-1 and TRBJ2-3; 8 positions agree with TRBD1. Losses at the gene ends were 0 bases for V and 4 bases for J; bases not matched to a gene: 6. CDR1 is MGHRA, CDR2 YSYEKL, per germline. The length of the CDR3 is 16 residues. CDR3 region: CASSQEGGQGADTQYF. The CDR3 nucleotides read TGCGCCAGCAGCCAAGAGGGAGGACAGGGCGCAGATACGCAGTATTTT.

The J gene is TRBJ2-7, the V gene TRBV5-1, with a possible D match to TRBD2 (5 bases). The ends were cut back, 6 bases at V and 7 bases at J, with 20 bases in the middle. The CDR3 loop spans 14 amino acids. Germline V gives CDR1 SGHRS, CDR2 YFSETQ. The CDR3 DNA is TGCGCCAGCACCGCAGGACTCCCGGCGAGGGAGCAGTACTTC. Protein sequence: CASTAGLPAREQYF.

The chain combines TRBV9 with TRBJ1-5, with 8 bases fitting TRBD1. The CDR3 consists of 14 residues. V lost 0 bases to trimming and J lost 6 bases; unmatched junction nucleotides: 2. CDR1 and CDR2 (germline): SGDLS, YYNGEE. As DNA, the CDR3 is TGTGCCAGCAGCGTAGGAGACAGGGGTCAGCCCCAGCATTTT. This translates into CASSVGDRGQPQHF. The full variable domain, rest sourced from reference TRBV9 and TRBJ1-5, is DSGVTQTPKHLITATGQRVTLRCSPRSGDLSVYWYQQSLDQGLQFLIQYYNGEERAKGNILERFSAQQFPDLHSELNLSSLELGDSALYFCASSVGDRGQPQHFGDGTRLSIL.

This clone is a singleton in its sample. This sequence joins TRBV6-5 and TRBJ1-1; unclear D gene. V lost 6 bases to trimming and J lost 3 bases, with 5 bases between them. Germline V lookup: CDR1 MNHEY, CDR2 SVGAGI. This CDR3 comprises 11 residues. This CDR3 reads CASSQYTEAFF. In DNA form, the CDR3 reads TGTGCCAGCAGCCAGTACACTGAAGCTTTCTTT.

This clone has just one count. V usage is TRBV11-3 and J usage is TRBJ2-1; 10 bases align to TRBD2. CDR3 length equals 15 residues. CDR1 is SGHNT, CDR2 YENEEA, per germline. Trimming cost V 5 bases and J 3 bases; bases outside gene matches: 4. The CDR3 loop reads CASSHEREGYNEQFF. As DNA, the CDR3 is TGTGCCAGCAGCCATGAGCGGGAGGGCTACAATGAGCAGTTCTTC. The complete variable domain, with remaining parts taken from reference TRBV11-3 and TRBJ2-1, reads EAGVVQSPRYKIIEKKQPVAFWCNPISGHNTLYWYLQNLGQGPELLIRYENEEAVDDSQLPKDRFSAERLKGVDSTLKIQPAELGDSAVYLCASSHEREGYNEQFFGPGTRLTVL.

The rearrangement uses TRBV28 and TRBJ1-5, with D maybe TRBD1 (5 bases). Per the germline V gene, CDR1 is MDHEN and CDR2 is SYDVKM. This CDR3 spans 15 amino acids. V was pared by 7 bases and J by 1 base, with 14 bases between. Here the CDR3 DNA reads TGTGCCAGCATTATGGGGGGGAGAAGCAATCAGCCCCAGCATTTT. Encoded protein: CASIMGGRSNQPQHF. Combining the CDR3 with reference TRBV28 and TRBJ1-5 gives the whole variable domain DVKVTQSSRYLVKRTGEKVFLECVQDMDHENMFWYRQDPGLGLRLIYFSYDVKMKEKGDIPEGYSVSREKKERFSLILESASTNQTSMYLCASIMGGRSNQPQHFGDGTRLSIL.

This clone was observed once. This rearrangement joins TRBV7-9 to TRBJ2-3; the D gene is possibly TRBD2 (6 bases). Germline CDR1 reads SEHNR; CDR2 reads FQNEAQ (reference sequence). V dropped 4 bases and J dropped 5 bases, with 10 bases sitting between them. This CDR3 has 13 residues. The CDR3: CASSSGVGDTQYF. CDR3 nucleotide sequence: TGTGCCAGCAGCTCGGGAGTTGGAGATACGCAGTATTTT.

Written as DNA, the CDR3 is TGTGCCAGCAGCTTCCGGGACAGAAGCACAGATACGCAGTATTTT. Translated: CASSFRDRSTDTQYF. The chain joins TRBV7-2 to TRBJ2-3, with TRBD1 identical over 7 bases. Trimming removed 3 bases from V and 0 bases from J; junction bases left unmatched: 3. The germline CDR1 and CDR2 sequences are SGHTA and FQGNSA. This CDR3 has 15 amino acids.

This clone was picked up a small number of times. The J gene is TRBJ2-5, the V gene TRBV20-1; weak D call: TRBD2 (6 bases). The DNA matches TRBJ2-7 better at its end, which makes the J call doubtful. Germline V gene lookup returns CDR1 DFQATT and CDR2 SNEGSKA (reference sequence). This CDR3 region has 11 residues. In DNA, the CDR3 is TGCAGTCTGGGAGGCAACTACGAGCAGTACTTC. Its translation is CSLGGNYEQYF.

This chain uses TRBV7-9 with TRBJ2-3; D not certain. Germline CDR1 reads SEHNR; CDR2 reads FQNEAQ (reference sequence). Trimming pared 0 bases from V and 1 base from J, leaving 8 bases between. The CDR3 runs 15 residues. In DNA, the CDR3 is TGTGCCAGCAGCTTAGCTTCAAGCGGCACAGATACGCAGTATTTT. Protein: CASSLASSGTDTQYF. Together with reference TRBV7-9 and TRBJ2-3, the CDR3 gives the full variable domain: DTGVSQNPRHKITKRGQNVTFRCDPISEHNRLYWYRQTLGQGPEFLTYFQNEAQLEKSRLLSDRFSAERPKGSFSTLEIQRTEQGDSAMYLCASSLASSGTDTQYFGPGTRLTVL.

Written as DNA, the CDR3 is TGCGCCAGCAGCTTGACAGGGGCGGAAGAGACCCAGTACTTC. It specifies CASSLTGAEETQYF. This chain uses TRBV5-1 with TRBJ2-5, with TRBD1 matching 7 bases. The CDR3 totals 14 residues. Looked up from germline, CDR1 is SGHRS and CDR2 is YFSETQ. J was trimmed by 3 bases and V by 1 base; bases with no gene match: 3. Full variable domain (outside the CDR3, taken from reference TRBV5-1 and TRBJ2-5): KAGVTQTPRYLIKTRGQQVTLSCSPISGHRSVSWYQQTPGQGLQFLFEYFSETQRNKGNFPGRFSGRQFSNSRSEMNVSTLELGDSALYLCASSLTGAEETQYFGPGTRLLVL.

This chain links TRBV28 with TRBJ1-1, with unresolved D. Trimming removed 10 bases at V and 0 bases at J, with 12 bases between. Germline V gene data show CDR1 as MDHEN and CDR2 as SYDVKM. The CDR3 has 13 residues. The chain's CDR3 is CATHQRMNTEAFF. Written as DNA, the CDR3 is TGTGCCACCCACCAGCGGATGAACACTGAAGCTTTCTTT.

This clone appeared a single time. The chain links TRBV15 to TRBJ2-2; 8 bases map to TRBD1. The junction had 14 bases not matched to a gene; V was cut back by 5 bases and J by 3 bases. The CDR3 length is 18 residues. Germline CDR1 is LNHNV and CDR2 is YYDKDF (reference sequence). CDR3 nucleotide sequence: TGTGCCACCAGCCGTTCGACAGGGGCCACTGTGGACACCGGGGAGCTGTTTTTT. As protein: CATSRSTGATVDTGELFF.

This rearrangement joins TRBV5-6 to TRBJ1-1; D unclear. V was cut by 3 bases and J by 2 bases, with 14 bases left in between. CDR1 SGHDT and CDR2 YYEEEE come from the germline V gene. The length of the CDR3 is 15 residues. CDR3 DNA sequence: TGTGCCAGCAGCTCGGGCGGGAGGCCCAACACTGAAGCTTTCTTT. Amino acid sequence: CASSSGGRPNTEAFF.

In its sample, this clone was seen a few times. The CDR3 reads CASSPRHKQFF. In nucleotides, the CDR3 is TGTGCCAGCAGTCCCAGACACAAGCAGTTCTTC. This sequence joins TRBV28 and TRBJ2-1, with D uncertain. V lost 5 bases and J lost 11, with 10 bases in between. The CDR3 length is 11 residues. Germline CDR1 and CDR2: MDHEN and SYDVKM.

A few counts support this clone. The rearrangement links TRBV7-9 to TRBJ2-3; 9 nucleotides align to TRBD1. Germline V gene data show CDR1 as SEHNR and CDR2 as FQNEAQ (reference sequence). V was clipped by 6 bases and J by 3 bases; unmatched bases: 7. This CDR3 is built from 15 residues. The CDR3 sequence is CASSWTGTGTDTQYF. CDR3 nucleotide sequence: TGTGCCAGCAGTTGGACCGGGACAGGGACAGATACGCAGTATTTT.

The V gene is TRBV2, the J gene TRBJ2-5; 7 nucleotides align to TRBD2. V lost 8 bases to trimming and J lost 4 bases; unmatched junction nucleotides: 10. This CDR3 spans 14 amino acids. Germline loops: CDR1 SNHLY, CDR2 FYNNEI. The DNA of the CDR3 is TGTGCCAGCCCACTCGGCGGGAGAAGAGAGACCCAGTACTTC. It is translated as CASPLGGRRETQYF.

For this clone: One end of the junction varies from germline; a read error may be responsible. This chain links TRBV2 with TRBJ2-5; 10 bases are a match to TRBD1. The length of the CDR3 is 14 residues. CDR1 and CDR2 (germline): SNHLY, FYNNEI. The CDR3 nucleotides read TGTGCCAGCAGGGAAGACAGGGGGCTAGAGACCCAGTACTTC. This sequence encodes CASREDRGLETQYF.